This T cell receptor beta chain is from a study of blood T cell repertoires in COVID-19. Overall study: Whether acute or convalescent, the COVID-19 samples came from the United States, Italy and Spain. From T cells, B-cell-depleted T cells, or PBMCs came the material, which was cDNA or gDNA.

Those who participated ranged in age from roughly 18 to 90 years and resided in some 24 US areas. CDR3 size: 16 residues. Germline V gene data show CDR1 as MNHEY and CDR2 as SVGAGI. The V and J ends lost 0 bases and 5 bases respectively, with 13 bases between them. Original methodology: Reference gene primers were amplified, and this amplification served to estimate nucleated cell counts. Assay: immunoSEQ multiplex PCR; the TCRdb copy retains only in-frame clones and omits some. V, J and clone size are those of that table, while D and trimming were read from the DNA. The top ten hold less than 1.5% of the sample, which has a few hundred thousand clones, 80% to 90% seen once.

This chain links TRBV6-5 with TRBJ2-2; no reliable D call. Sequencing input: PBMCs or T cells enriched from blood (not recorded which). The TCR was taken from a man aged 30 to 39 who had recovered from COVID-19. The CDR3 bases are TGTGCCAGCAGTTACTCGATCCTAATCCAAACCGGGGAGCTGTTTTTT. Protein product: CASSYSILIQTGELFF.